This T cell receptor beta chain was captured in a study of CD8 T cells in Susac syndrome. Sequencing of TCR beta covered CD8+ and CD4+ T cells obtained from blood. Trimming pared 0 bases from V and 7 bases from J, leaving 16 bases between. This CDR3 comprises 16 residues. Germline assignment: CDR1 SGHTA and CDR2 FQGNSA. Random hexamers were used to reverse transcribe an amount of roughly 0.5 to 1 ug RNA. Amplification of TCR beta CDR3 across 54 Vbeta and 13 Jbeta was performed with immunoSEQ multiplex PCR. MiXCR was run by TCRdb on the immunoSEQ multiplex PCR reads, yielding one entry per CDR3 protein. This table holds 150,000 or so distinct CDR3 sequences, around 90% found once.

The chain uses TRBV7-2 and TRBJ2-1, with D tentatively TRBD1 or TRBD2 (6 bases each). This clonotype was sampled from a human donor in good health. The sequenced sample consisted of CD4+ T cells from PBMCs. DNA for the CDR3: TGTGCCAGCAGCTTAGCGGGGGTGGGGGGCTGGAATGAGCAGTTCTTC. It specifies CASSLAGVGGWNEQFF.